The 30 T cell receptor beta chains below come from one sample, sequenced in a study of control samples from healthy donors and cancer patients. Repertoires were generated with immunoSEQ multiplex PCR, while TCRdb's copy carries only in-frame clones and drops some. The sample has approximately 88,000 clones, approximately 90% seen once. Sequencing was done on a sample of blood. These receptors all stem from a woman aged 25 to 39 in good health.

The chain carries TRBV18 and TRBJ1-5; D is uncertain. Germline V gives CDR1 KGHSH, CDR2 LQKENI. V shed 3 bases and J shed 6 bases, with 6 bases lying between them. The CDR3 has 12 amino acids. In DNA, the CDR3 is TGTGCCAGCTCACCTTTCGCTCAGCCCCAGCATTTT. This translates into CASSPFAQPQHF.

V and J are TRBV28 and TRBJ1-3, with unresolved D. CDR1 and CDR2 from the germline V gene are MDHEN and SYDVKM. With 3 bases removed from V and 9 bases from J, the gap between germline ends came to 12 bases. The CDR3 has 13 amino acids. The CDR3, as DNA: TGTGCCAGCAGTTTGTCCAGACCTGGCACCATATATTTT. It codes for CASSLSRPGTIYF.

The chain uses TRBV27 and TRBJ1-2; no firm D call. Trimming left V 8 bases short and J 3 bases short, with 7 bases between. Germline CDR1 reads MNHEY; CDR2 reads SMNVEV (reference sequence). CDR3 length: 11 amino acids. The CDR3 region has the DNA TGTGCCAGCTTGAGGTACTATGGCTACACCTTC. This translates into CASLRYYGYTF.

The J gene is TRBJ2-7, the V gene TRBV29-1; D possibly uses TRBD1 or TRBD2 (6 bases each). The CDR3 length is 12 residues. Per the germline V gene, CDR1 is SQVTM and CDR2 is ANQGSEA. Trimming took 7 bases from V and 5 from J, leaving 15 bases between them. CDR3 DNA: TGCAGCGGGGGACGGGGGCCGGACGAGCAGTACTTC. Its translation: CSGGRGPDEQYF.

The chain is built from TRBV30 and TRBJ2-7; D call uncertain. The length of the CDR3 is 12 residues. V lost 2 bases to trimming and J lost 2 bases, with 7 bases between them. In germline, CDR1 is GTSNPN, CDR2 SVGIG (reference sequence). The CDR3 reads CAWSLTAYEQYF. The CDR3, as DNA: TGTGCCTGGAGTTTAACAGCCTACGAGCAGTACTTC.

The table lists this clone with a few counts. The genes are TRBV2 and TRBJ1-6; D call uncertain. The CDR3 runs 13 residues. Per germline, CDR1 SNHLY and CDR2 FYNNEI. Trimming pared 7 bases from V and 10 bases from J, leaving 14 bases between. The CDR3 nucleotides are TGTGCCAGCATGAGACGACGAGACTCACCCCTCCACTTT. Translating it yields CASMRRRDSPLHF. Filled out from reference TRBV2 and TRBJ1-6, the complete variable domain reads EPEVTQTPSHQVTQMGQEVILRCVPISNHLYFYWYRQILGQKVEFLVSFYNNEISEKSEIFDDQFSVERPDGSNFTLKIRSTKLEDSAMYFCASMRRRDSPLHFGNGTRLTVT.

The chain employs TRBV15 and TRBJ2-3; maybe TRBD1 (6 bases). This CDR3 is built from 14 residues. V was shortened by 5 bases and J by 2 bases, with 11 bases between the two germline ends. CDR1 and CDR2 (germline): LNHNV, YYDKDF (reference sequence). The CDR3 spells CATSGWTDTDTQYF. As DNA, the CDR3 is TGTGCCACCAGCGGATGGACAGACACAGATACGCAGTATTTT.

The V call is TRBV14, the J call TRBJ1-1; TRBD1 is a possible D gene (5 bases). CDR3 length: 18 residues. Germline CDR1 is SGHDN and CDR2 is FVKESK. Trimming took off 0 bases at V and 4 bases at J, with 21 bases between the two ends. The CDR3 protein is CASSQDSQTRGRSTEAFF. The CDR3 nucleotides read TGTGCCAGCAGCCAAGATTCCCAAACCCGGGGCAGGAGCACTGAAGCTTTCTTT.

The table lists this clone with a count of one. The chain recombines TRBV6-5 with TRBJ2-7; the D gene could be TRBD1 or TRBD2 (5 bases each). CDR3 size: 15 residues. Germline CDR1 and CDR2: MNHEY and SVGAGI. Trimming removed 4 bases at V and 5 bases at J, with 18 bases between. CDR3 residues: CASSWDRRVRNEQYF. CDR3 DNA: TGTGCCAGCAGTTGGGACCGGAGAGTACGGAACGAGCAGTACTTC.

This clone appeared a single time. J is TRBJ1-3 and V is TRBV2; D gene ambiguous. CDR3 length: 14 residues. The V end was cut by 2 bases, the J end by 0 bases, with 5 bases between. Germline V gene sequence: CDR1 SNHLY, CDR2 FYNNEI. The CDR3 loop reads CASSEQTSGNTIYF. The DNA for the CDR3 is TGTGCCAGCAGTGAACAGACCTCTGGAAACACCATATATTTT.

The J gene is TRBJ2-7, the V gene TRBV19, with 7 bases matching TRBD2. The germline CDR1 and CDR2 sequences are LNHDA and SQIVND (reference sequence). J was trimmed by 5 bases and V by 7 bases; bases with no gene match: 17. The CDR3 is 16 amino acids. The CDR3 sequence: CASIFSGREALNEQYF. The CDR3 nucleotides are TGTGCCAGTATCTTTTCGGGCCGGGAGGCCCTCAACGAGCAGTACTTC.

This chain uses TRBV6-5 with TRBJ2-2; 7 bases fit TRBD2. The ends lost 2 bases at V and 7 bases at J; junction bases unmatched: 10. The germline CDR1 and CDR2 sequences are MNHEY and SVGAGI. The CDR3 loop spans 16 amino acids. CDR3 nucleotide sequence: TGTGCCAGCAGTTACAACGGGAGGCCGGGGTACGGGGAGCTGTTTTTT. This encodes CASSYNGRPGYGELFF.

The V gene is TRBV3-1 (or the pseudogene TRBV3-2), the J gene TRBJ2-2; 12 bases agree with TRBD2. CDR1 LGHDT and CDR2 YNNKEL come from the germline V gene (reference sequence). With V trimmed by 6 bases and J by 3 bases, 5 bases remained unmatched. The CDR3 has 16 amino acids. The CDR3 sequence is CASRLAGGSDTGELFF. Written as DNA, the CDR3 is TGTGCCAGCAGACTAGCGGGGGGATCGGACACCGGGGAGCTGTTTTTT.

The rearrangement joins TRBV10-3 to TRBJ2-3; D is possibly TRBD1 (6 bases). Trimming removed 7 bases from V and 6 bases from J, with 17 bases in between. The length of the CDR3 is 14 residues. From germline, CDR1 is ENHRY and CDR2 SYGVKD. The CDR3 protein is CAIKGERAADTQYF. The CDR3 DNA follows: TGTGCCATCAAGGGGGAAAGGGCGGCGGATACGCAGTATTTT.

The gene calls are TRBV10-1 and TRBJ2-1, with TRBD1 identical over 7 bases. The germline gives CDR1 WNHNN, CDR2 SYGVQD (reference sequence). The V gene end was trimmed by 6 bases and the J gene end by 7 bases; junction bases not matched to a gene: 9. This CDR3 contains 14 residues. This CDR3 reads CASSDTGVRNEQFF. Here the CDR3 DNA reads TGCGCCAGCAGCGATACAGGGGTGCGGAATGAGCAGTTCTTC.

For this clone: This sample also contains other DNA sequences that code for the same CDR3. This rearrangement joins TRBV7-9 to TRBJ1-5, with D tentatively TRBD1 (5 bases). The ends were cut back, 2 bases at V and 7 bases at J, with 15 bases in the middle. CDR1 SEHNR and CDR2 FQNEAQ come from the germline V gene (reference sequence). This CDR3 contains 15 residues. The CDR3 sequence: CASSLTPGTNQPQHF. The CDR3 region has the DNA TGTGCCAGCAGCTTAACGCCGGGGACTAACCAGCCCCAGCATTTT.

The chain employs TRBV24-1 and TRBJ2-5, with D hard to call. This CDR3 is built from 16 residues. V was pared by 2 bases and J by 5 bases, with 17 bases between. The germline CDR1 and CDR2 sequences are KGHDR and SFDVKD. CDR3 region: CATSDSDNRGVETQYF. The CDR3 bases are TGTGCCACCAGTGATTCCGACAACAGAGGTGTGGAGACCCAGTACTTC.

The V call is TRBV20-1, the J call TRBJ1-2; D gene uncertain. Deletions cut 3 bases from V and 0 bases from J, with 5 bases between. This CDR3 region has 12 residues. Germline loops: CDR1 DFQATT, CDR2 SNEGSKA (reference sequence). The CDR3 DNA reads TGCAGTGCTAGTTCGACTAACTATGGCTACACCTTC. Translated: CSASSTNYGYTF.

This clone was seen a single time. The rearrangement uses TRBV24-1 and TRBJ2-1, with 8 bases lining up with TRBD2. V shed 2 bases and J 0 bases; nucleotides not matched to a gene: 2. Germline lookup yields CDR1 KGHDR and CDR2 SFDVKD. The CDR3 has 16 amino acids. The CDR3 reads CATSDSGTSSYNEQFF. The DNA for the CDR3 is TGTGCCACCAGTGATTCCGGGACTAGCTCCTACAATGAGCAGTTCTTC.

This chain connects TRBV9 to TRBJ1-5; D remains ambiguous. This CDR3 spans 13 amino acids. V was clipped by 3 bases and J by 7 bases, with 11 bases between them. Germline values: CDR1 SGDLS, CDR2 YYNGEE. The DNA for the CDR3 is TGTGCCAGCAGCGAAAATAGTGGCCAGCCCCAGCATTTT. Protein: CASSENSGQPQHF.

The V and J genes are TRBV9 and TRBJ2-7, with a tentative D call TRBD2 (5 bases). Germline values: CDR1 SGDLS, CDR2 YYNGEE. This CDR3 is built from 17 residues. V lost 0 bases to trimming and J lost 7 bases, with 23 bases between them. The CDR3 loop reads CASSVGLVDSNLGEQYF. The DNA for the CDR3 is TGTGCCAGCAGCGTAGGTTTGGTGGACTCCAACCTGGGGGAGCAGTACTTC.

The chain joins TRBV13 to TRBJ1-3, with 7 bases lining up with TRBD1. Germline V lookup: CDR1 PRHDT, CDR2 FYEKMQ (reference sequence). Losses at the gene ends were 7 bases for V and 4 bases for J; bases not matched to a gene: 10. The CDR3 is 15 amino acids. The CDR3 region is CASTYGTVQGNTIYF. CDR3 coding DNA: TGTGCCAGCACCTACGGGACAGTACAAGGAAACACCATATATTTT.

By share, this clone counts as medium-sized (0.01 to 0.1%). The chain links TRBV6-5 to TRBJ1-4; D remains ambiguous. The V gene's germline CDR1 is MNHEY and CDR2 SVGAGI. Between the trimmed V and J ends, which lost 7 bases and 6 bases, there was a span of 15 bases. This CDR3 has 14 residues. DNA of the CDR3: TGTGCCAGCACAATATCCGGGTGGGATGAAAAACTGTTTTTT. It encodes CASTISGWDEKLFF.

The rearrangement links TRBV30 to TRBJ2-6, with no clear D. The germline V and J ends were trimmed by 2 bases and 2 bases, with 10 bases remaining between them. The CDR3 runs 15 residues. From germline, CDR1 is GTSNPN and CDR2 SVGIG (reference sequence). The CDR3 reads CAWSLLGTGANVLTF. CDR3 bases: TGTGCCTGGAGTTTACTTGGGACTGGGGCCAACGTCCTGACTTTC. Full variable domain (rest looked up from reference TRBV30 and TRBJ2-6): SQTIHQWPATLVQPVGSPLSLECTVEGTSNPNLYWYRQAAGRGLQLLFYSVGIGQISSEVPQNLSASRPQDRQFILSSKKLLLSDSGFYLCAWSLLGTGANVLTFGAGSRLTVL.

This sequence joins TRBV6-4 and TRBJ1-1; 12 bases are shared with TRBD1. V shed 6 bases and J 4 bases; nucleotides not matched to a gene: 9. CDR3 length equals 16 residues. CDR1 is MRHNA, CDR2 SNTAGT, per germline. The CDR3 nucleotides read TGTGCCAGCAGGGGGACAGGGGGCGATAAGTGCACTGAAGCTTTCTTT. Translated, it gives CASRGTGGDKCTEAFF.

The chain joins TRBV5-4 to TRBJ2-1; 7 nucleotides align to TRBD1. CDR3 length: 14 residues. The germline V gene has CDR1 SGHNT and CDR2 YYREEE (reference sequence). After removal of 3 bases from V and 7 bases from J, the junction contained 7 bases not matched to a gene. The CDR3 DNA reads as TGTGCCAGCAGCTCTCGACAGGGTGGAAATGAGCAGTTCTTC. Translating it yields CASSSRQGGNEQFF. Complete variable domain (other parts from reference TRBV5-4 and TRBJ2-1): ETGVTQSPTHLIKTRGQQVTLRCSSQSGHNTVSWYQQALGQGPQFIFQYYREEENGRGNFPPRFSGLQFPNYSSELNVNALELDDSALYLCASSSRQGGNEQFFGPGTRLTVL.

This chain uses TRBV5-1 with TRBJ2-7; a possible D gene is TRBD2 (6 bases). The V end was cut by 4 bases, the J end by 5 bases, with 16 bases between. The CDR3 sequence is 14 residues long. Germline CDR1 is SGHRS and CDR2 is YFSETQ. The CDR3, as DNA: TGCGCCAGCAGCCCCGGGACCGCGGGAAACGAGCAGTACTTC. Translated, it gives CASSPGTAGNEQYF.

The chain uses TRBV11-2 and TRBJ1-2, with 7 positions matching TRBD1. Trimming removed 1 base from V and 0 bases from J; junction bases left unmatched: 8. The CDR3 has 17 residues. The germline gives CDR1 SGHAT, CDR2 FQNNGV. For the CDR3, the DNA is TGTGCCAGCAGCTTAGGACAGGGCCGATTTACTAACTATGGCTACACCTTC. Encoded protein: CASSLGQGRFTNYGYTF. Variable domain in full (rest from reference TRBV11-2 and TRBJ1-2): EAGVAQSPRYKIIEKRQSVAFWCNPISGHATLYWYQQILGQGPKLLIQFQNNGVVDDSQLPKDRFSAERLKGVDSTLKIQPAKLEDSAVYLCASSLGQGRFTNYGYTFGSGTRLTVV.

The CDR3 spells CASSLLQGRNTEAFF. CDR3 coding DNA: TGTGCCAGCAGTTTATTACAGGGTCGGAACACTGAAGCTTTCTTT. The chain joins TRBV27 to TRBJ1-1; possibly TRBD1 for D (6 bases). V lost 1 base and J lost 1, with 10 bases in between. Germline assignment: CDR1 MNHEY and CDR2 SMNVEV (reference sequence). The CDR3 sequence is 15 residues long.

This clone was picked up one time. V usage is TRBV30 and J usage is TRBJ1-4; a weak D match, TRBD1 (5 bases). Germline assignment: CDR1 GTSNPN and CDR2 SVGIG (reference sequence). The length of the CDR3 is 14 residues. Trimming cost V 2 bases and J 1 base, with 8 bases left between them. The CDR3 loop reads CAWSLTVTNEKLFF. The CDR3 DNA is TGTGCCTGGAGTTTGACAGTAACTAATGAAAAACTGTTTTTT.